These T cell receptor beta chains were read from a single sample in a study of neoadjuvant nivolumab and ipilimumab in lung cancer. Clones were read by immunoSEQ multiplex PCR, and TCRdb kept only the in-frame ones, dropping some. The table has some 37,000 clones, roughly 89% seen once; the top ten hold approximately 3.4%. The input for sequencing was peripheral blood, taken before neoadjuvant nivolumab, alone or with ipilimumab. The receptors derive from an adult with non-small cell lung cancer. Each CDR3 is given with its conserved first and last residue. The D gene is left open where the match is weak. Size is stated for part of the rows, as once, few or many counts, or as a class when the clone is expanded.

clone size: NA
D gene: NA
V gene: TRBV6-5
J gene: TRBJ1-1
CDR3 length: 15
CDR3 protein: CASSYSPEKNTEAFF
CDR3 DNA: TGTGCCAGCAGTTACTCTCCAGAAAAGAACACTGAAGCTTTCTTT

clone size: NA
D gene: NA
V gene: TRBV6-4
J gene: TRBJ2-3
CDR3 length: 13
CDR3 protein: CASSVTVLDTQYF
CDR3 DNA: TGTGCCAGCAGTGTAACAGTCCTAGATACGCAGTATTTT

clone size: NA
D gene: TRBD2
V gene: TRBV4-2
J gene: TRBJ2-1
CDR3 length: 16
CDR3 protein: CASSQVASGPYNEQFF
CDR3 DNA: TGTGCCAGCAGCCAAGTCGCTAGCGGGCCGTACAATGAGCAGTTCTTC

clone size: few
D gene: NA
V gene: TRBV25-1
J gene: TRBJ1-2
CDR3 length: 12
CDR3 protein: CASSEDLYGYTF
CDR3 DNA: TGTGCCAGCAGTGAGGATTTGTATGGCTACACCTTC

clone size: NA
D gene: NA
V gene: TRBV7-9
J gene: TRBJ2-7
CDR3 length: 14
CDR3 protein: CASSSQEGGHEQYF
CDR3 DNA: TGTGCCAGCAGCTCTCAGGAGGGGGGTCACGAGCAGTACTTC

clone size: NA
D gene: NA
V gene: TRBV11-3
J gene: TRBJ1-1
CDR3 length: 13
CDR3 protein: CASRSREGPEAFF
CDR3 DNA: TGTGCCAGCAGGAGCCGGGAAGGGCCTGAAGCTTTCTTT

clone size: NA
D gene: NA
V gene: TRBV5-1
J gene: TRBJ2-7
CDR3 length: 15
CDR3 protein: CASSLVVGAAYEQYF
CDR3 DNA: TGCGCCAGCAGCTTGGTGGTGGGAGCGGCCTACGAGCAGTACTTC

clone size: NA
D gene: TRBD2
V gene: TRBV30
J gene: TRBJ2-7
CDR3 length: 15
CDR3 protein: CAWTSGSAGSYEQYF
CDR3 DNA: TGTGCCTGGACTAGCGGGAGTGCGGGCTCCTACGAGCAGTACTTC

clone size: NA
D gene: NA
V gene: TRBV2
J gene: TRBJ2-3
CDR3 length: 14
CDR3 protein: CASMGPGMADTQYF
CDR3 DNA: TGTGCCAGCATGGGACCGGGCATGGCAGATACGCAGTATTTT

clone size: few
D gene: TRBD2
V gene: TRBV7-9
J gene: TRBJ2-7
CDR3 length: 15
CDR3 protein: CASSLSGMSSYEQYF
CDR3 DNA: TGTGCCAGCAGCCTCAGCGGGATGAGCTCCTACGAGCAGTACTTC

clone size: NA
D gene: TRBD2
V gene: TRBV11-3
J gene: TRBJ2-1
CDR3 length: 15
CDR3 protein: CASSQSGSSYNEQFF
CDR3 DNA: TGTGCCAGCAGCCAAAGCGGGAGTTCCTACAATGAGCAGTTCTTC

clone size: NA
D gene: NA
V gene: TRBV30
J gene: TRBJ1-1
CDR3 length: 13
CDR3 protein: CAWSVQLDTEAFF
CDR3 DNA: TGTGCCTGGAGTGTTCAGTTAGACACTGAAGCTTTCTTT

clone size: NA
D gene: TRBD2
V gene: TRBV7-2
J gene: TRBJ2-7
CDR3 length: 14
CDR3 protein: CASSWLADDYEQYF
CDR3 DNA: TGTGCCAGCAGCTGGCTAGCGGACGACTACGAGCAGTACTTC

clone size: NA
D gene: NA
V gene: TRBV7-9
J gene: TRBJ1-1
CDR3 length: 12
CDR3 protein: CASSFSVTEAFF
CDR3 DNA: TGTGCCAGCAGCTTTTCGGTGACTGAAGCTTTCTTT

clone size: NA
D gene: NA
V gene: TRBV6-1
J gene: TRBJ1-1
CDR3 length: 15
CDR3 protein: CASSELAVVNTEAFF
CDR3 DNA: TGTGCCAGCAGTGAACTGGCCGTCGTGAACACTGAAGCTTTCTTT

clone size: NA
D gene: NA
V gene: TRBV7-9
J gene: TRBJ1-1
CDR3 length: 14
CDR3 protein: CASSFQDGNTEAFF
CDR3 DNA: TGTGCCAGCAGCTTTCAGGACGGGAACACTGAAGCTTTCTTT

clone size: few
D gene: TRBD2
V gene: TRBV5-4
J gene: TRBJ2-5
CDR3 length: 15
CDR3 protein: CASSKGLAYQETQYF
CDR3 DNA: TGTGCCAGCAGCAAGGGACTAGCCTACCAAGAGACCCAGTACTTC

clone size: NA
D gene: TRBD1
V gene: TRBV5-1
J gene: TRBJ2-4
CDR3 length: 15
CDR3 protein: CASSKTGVDKNIQYF
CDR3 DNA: TGCGCCAGCAGTAAGACAGGGGTGGACAAAAACATTCAGTACTTC

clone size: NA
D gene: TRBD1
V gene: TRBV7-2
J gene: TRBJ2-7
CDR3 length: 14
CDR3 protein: CASSLGTASYEQYF
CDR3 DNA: TGTGCCAGCAGCCTGGGGACAGCCTCCTACGAGCAGTACTTC

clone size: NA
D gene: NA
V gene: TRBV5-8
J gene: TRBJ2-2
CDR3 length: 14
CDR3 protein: CASSKKPGLGELFF
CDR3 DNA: TGTGCCAGCAGCAAGAAACCGGGGCTCGGGGAGCTGTTTTTT

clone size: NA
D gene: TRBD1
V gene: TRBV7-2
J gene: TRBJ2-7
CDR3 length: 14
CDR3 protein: CASSLDRGLYEQYF
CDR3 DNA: TGTGCCAGCAGTCTCGACAGGGGGCTTTACGAGCAGTACTTC

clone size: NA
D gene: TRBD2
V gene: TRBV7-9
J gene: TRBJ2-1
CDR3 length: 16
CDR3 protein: CASSYAGTSSYNEQFF
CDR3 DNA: TGTGCCAGCAGCTACGCCGGGACTAGTTCCTACAATGAGCAGTTCTTC

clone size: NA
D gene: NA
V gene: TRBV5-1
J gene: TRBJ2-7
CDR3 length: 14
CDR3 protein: CASSLDGSPYEQYF
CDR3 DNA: TGCGCCAGCAGCTTGGACGGCAGTCCTTACGAGCAGTACTTC

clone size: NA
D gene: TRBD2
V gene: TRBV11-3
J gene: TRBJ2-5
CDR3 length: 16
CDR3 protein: CASSPGPERDEETQYF
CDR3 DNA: TGTGCCAGCAGCCCTGGCCCTGAGCGGGACGAGGAGACCCAGTACTTC

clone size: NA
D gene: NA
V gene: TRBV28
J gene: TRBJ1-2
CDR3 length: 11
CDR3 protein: CASSLGSGYTF
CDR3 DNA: TGTGCCAGCAGTTTGGGTAGTGGCTACACCTTC

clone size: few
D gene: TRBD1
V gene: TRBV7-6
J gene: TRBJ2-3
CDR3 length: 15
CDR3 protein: CASSLMTGEERTQYF
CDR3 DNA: TGTGCCAGCAGCTTAATGACAGGGGAAGAGCGGACGCAGTATTTT

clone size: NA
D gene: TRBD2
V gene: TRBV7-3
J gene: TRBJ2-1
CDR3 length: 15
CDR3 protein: CASSSTSGRFNEQFF
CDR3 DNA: TGTGCCAGCAGCTCGACTAGCGGGAGGTTCAATGAGCAGTTCTTC

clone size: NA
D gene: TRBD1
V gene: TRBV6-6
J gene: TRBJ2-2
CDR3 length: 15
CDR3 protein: CASSYRGQGTGELFF
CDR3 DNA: TGTGCCAGCAGTTATAGGGGACAGGGAACCGGGGAGCTGTTTTTT

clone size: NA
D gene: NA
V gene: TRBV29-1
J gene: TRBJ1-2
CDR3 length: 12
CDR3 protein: CSVGERLQFYTF
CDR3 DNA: TGCAGCGTTGGTGAGAGGCTGCAGTTCTACACCTTC